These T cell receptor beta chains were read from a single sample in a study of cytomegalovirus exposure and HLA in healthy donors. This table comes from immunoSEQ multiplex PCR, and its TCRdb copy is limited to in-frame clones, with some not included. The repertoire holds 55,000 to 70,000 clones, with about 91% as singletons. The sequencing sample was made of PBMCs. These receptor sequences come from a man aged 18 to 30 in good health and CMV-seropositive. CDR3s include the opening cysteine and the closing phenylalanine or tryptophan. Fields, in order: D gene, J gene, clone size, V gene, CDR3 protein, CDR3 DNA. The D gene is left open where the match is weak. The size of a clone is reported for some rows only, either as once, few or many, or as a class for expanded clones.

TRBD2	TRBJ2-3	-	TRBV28	CASSPLGLAPDTQYF	TGTGCCAGCAGCCCGCTGGGACTAGCTCCAGATACGCAGTATTTT
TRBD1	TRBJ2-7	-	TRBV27	CASSSRTGLINEQYF	TGTGCCAGCAGTTCCCGGACAGGGCTTATCAACGAGCAGTACTTC
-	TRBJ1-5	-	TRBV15	CATSSRLPGAHQPQHF	TGTGCCACCAGCTCCCGGCTTCCAGGGGCCCATCAGCCCCAGCATTTT
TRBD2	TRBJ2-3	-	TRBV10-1	CASSDGLAGSTDTQYF	TGCGCCAGCAGTGATGGACTAGCGGGATCCACAGATACGCAGTATTTT
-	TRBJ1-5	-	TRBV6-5	CASSYVRGNQPQHF	TGTGCCAGCAGTTACGTCCGGGGCAATCAGCCCCAGCATTTT
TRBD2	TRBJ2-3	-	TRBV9	CASSVVSGRALDTQYF	TGTGCCAGCAGCGTAGTGAGCGGGAGGGCCTTAGATACGCAGTATTTT
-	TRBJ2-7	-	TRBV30	CAWRAGAGMGNEQYF	TGTGCCTGGAGGGCCGGGGCGGGAATGGGAAACGAGCAGTACTTC
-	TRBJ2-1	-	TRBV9	CASSTSSGYNEQFF	TGTGCCAGCAGCACCAGTAGCGGTTACAATGAGCAGTTCTTC
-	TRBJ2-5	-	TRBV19	CASSRTVQETQYF	TGTGCCAGTAGCAGAACGGTACAGGAGACCCAGTACTTC
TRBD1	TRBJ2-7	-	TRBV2	CASSETGTGRGHEQYF	TGTGCCAGCAGTGAGACCGGGACAGGGAGAGGGCACGAGCAGTACTTC
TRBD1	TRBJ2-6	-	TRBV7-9	CASSSGTGAGANVLTF	TGTGCCAGCAGCTCCGGGACAGGGGCTGGGGCCAACGTCCTGACTTTC
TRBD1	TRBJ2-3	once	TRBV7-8	CASSFLVWGQGAIRDTQYF	TGTGCCAGCAGCTTCCTGGTCTGGGGACAGGGGGCGATTAGGGATACGCAGTATTTT
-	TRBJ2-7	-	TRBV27	CASSRIREGAEQYF	TGTGCCAGCAGTCGGATACGGGAGGGGGCCGAGCAGTACTTC
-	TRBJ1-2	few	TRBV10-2	CASSESKYQGNYGYTF	TGCGCCAGCAGTGAGTCGAAATATCAGGGTAACTATGGCTACACCTTC
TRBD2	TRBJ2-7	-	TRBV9	CASSVERAGGSYEQYF	TGTGCCAGCAGCGTAGAACGAGCGGGAGGCTCCTACGAGCAGTACTTC
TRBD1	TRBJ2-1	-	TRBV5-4	CASSGVGQGHNEQFF	TGTGCCAGCAGCGGAGTCGGACAGGGCCACAATGAGCAGTTCTTC